The entry below describes one T cell receptor (beta chain). Germline V lookup: CDR1 MNHEY, CDR2 SMNVEV (reference sequence). This CDR3 has 15 residues. V lost 0 bases to trimming and J lost 5 bases; unmatched junction nucleotides: 4. The data originate from a study of blood T cell repertoires in COVID-19. Study-wide background: Whether acute or convalescent, the COVID-19 samples came from the United States, Italy and Spain. PBMCs, B-cell-depleted T cells, or T cells provided the cDNA or gDNA that made up the material.

In the authors' workflow: Estimates of nucleated cell counts were drawn from the amplification of reference gene primers. Sequencing used immunoSEQ multiplex PCR; TCRdb keeps in-frame clones, though not all of them. Clone size and V and J calls were adopted from that table, with D and trimming inferred from the DNA. The sample comprises some 70,000 clones, more than 80% of which are singletons, and approximately 6.8% rests with the top ten. The chain links TRBV27 to TRBJ2-7, with 10 positions matching TRBD2. The clonotype originates from a woman aged 80 or over with active COVID-19. The sample comprised peripheral blood. CDR3 region: CASSLSASGSHEQYF. The CDR3 nucleotides read TGTGCCAGCAGTTTATCGGCTAGCGGGAGCCACGAGCAGTACTTC.